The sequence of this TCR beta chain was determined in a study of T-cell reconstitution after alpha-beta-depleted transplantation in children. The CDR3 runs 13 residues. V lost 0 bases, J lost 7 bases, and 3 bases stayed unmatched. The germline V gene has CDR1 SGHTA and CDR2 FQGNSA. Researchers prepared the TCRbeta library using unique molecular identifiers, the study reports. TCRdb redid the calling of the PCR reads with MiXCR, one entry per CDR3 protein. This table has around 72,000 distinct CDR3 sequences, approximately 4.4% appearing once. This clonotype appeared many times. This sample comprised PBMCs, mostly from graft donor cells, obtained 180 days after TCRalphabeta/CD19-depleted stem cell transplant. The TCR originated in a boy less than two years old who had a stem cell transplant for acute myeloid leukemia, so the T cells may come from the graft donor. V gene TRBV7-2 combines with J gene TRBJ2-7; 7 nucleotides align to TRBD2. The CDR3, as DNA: TGTGCCAGCAGCTTAGCGTGGGGGGGTGAGCAGTACTTC. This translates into CASSLAWGGEQYF.